This passage covers 15 T cell receptor beta chains from one sample sequenced in a study of radiation and T cells in renal cell carcinoma. Repertoires were generated with immunoSEQ multiplex PCR, while TCRdb's copy carries only in-frame clones and drops some. The sample holds over 45,000 clones, approximately 84% seen once. Sample time point: baseline pretreatment blood. Sample treatment: 15 Gy SBRT to primary tumor, nephrectomy 4 weeks later. The sequencing used blood, collected from a patient whose treatment included radiotherapy and nephrectomy. The receptors here all came from a man in his 60s with renal cell carcinoma.

The chain employs TRBV11-2 and TRBJ1-2, with a weak D call TRBD1 (6 bases). The germline V and J ends were trimmed by 6 bases and 4 bases, with 15 bases remaining between them. The CDR3 has 14 residues. Germline V gene lookup returns CDR1 SGHAT and CDR2 FQNNGV. In DNA form, the CDR3 reads TGTGCCAGCAGACTATTAGGGGGGTCCTATGGCTACACCTTC. Amino acids: CASRLLGGSYGYTF. Full variable domain (outside the CDR3, taken from reference TRBV11-2 and TRBJ1-2): EAGVAQSPRYKIIEKRQSVAFWCNPISGHATLYWYQQILGQGPKLLIQFQNNGVVDDSQLPKDRFSAERLKGVDSTLKIQPAKLEDSAVYLCASRLLGGSYGYTFGSGTRLTVV.

This sequence joins TRBV6-1 and TRBJ1-2; TRBD1 matches at 8 bases. Germline loops: CDR1 MNHNS, CDR2 SASEGT. This CDR3 contains 15 residues. After removal of 7 bases from V and 4 bases from J, the junction contained 11 bases not matched to a gene. The DNA for the CDR3 is TGTGCCAGCACCCTTAGGGACAGGAACATCTATGGCTACACCTTC. The encoded protein is CASTLRDRNIYGYTF.

The chain links TRBV18 to TRBJ2-5, with 7 bases lining up with TRBD2. The CDR3 loop spans 12 amino acids. J lost 4 bases, V lost 6 bases, and 2 bases had no gene match. Per the germline V gene, CDR1 is KGHSH and CDR2 is LQKENI. The CDR3 protein is CASSVAGETQYF. Written as DNA, the CDR3 is TGTGCCAGCTCCGTAGCGGGAGAGACCCAGTACTTC.

This clone was counted a few times. The chain joins TRBV4-3 to TRBJ2-3; D is possibly TRBD1 (6 bases). Trimming removed 1 base at V and 3 bases at J, with 8 bases between. From germline, CDR1 is LGHNA and CDR2 YSLEER. The CDR3 has 14 amino acids. The CDR3 sequence is CASSQGDKTDTQYF. The CDR3 DNA sequence: TGCGCCAGCAGCCAAGGGGACAAGACAGATACGCAGTATTTT.

V and J are TRBV5-5 and TRBJ2-1, with TRBD1 matching over 10 bases. CDR1 and CDR2 (germline): SGHKS, YYEKEE (reference sequence). The CDR3 has 15 residues. V lost 2 bases, J lost 7 bases, and 6 bases stayed unmatched. The CDR3 is CASSFRGQGNNEQFF. The CDR3 nucleotides read TGTGCCAGCAGCTTTAGGGGACAGGGGAATAATGAGCAGTTCTTC.

This clone was counted many times. The chain has TRBV11-2 and TRBJ1-1; perhaps TRBD1 as D (6 bases). The CDR3 is made up of 15 amino acids. Trimming took off 5 bases at V and 4 bases at J, with 17 bases between the two ends. The germline V gene encodes CDR1 SGHAT and CDR2 FQNNGV. The CDR3 DNA reads TGTGCCAGCAGCCCAAGAACGGGGGCCGGCACTGAAGCTTTCTTT. Its translation: CASSPRTGAGTEAFF.

The gene calls are TRBV6-1 and TRBJ2-1; D is unclear. Germline assignment: CDR1 MNHNS and CDR2 SASEGT. The V gene lost 6 bases and the J gene lost 5 bases, with 11 bases spanning the gap. The CDR3 length is 13 residues. CDR3 bases: TGTGCCAGCAGCCCTAGTCCCAACAATGAGCAGTTCTTC. This encodes CASSPSPNNEQFF.

The sample holds one count of this clone. The chain employs TRBV6-6 and TRBJ1-2; D call uncertain. CDR3 size: 13 residues. The germline V gene has CDR1 MNHNY and CDR2 SVGAGI (reference sequence). The germline V and J ends were trimmed by 9 bases and 3 bases, with 14 bases remaining between them. The CDR3 here is CASRDSLDYGYTF. The CDR3 DNA reads as TGTGCCAGTCGGGATTCGTTGGACTATGGCTACACCTTC.

The chain links TRBV9 to TRBJ1-2; D call uncertain. V was shortened by 0 bases and J by 6 bases, with 18 bases between the two germline ends. The V gene's germline CDR1 is SGDLS and CDR2 YYNGEE. This CDR3 spans 16 amino acids. The CDR3 is CASSVAPRPFEDGYTF. Written as DNA, the CDR3 is TGTGCCAGCAGCGTAGCTCCCCGTCCCTTTGAGGATGGCTACACCTTC.

The rearrangement joins TRBV6-4 to TRBJ2-1; 10 positions agree with TRBD2. The CDR3 length is 15 residues. Germline trimming cut 4 bases from V and 8 bases from J; bases unmatched to any gene: 8. CDR1 is MRHNA, CDR2 SNTAGT, per germline. For the CDR3, the DNA is TGTGCCAGCAGTGTGCTAGCGGGAGCGAGGGATGAGCAGTTCTTC. Residues: CASSVLAGARDEQFF.

This chain joins TRBV6-6 and TRBJ2-7, with D uncertain. V lost 0 bases and J 4 bases, leaving 7 bases between the germline ends. The CDR3 consists of 13 residues. CDR1 is MNHNY, CDR2 SVGAGI, per germline (reference sequence). The CDR3 loop is CASSYSRGYEQYF. The CDR3 nucleotides are TGTGCCAGCAGTTACTCGAGAGGATACGAGCAGTACTTC.

This chain connects TRBV30 to TRBJ1-2; possible D gene TRBD1, 5 bases. CDR3 length: 11 residues. The germline CDR1 and CDR2 sequences are GTSNPN and SVGIG (reference sequence). Trimming left V 2 bases short and J 9 bases short, with 10 bases between. The CDR3 bases are TGTGCCTGGAGTATCCCAGGGAGCTACACCTTC. The encoded protein is CAWSIPGSYTF. The variable domain in full, with the rest retrieved from reference TRBV30 and TRBJ1-2, is SQTIHQWPATLVQPVGSPLSLECTVEGTSNPNLYWYRQAAGRGLQLLFYSVGIGQISSEVPQNLSASRPQDRQFILSSKKLLLSDSGFYLCAWSIPGSYTFGSGTRLTVV.

This clone has only one observation. The rearrangement joins TRBV10-3 to TRBJ2-1; 12 bases map to TRBD1. The V gene's germline CDR1 is ENHRY and CDR2 SYGVKD. The CDR3 runs 15 residues. V trimming: 6 bases; J trimming: 7 bases; junction bases outside the gene matches: 7. CDR3 residues: CAIRLGDRGLNEQFF. The CDR3 DNA reads as TGTGCCATCAGGCTTGGGGACAGGGGGCTTAATGAGCAGTTCTTC.

The gene calls are TRBV7-2 and TRBJ1-4; D unclear. Germline CDR1 is SGHTA and CDR2 is FQGNSA. V lost 5 bases and J 4 bases, leaving 5 bases between the germline ends. CDR3 length: 12 amino acids. The CDR3 sequence is CASSAFNEKLFF. In DNA form, the CDR3 reads TGTGCCAGCAGCGCCTTTAATGAAAAACTGTTTTTT.

The rearrangement uses TRBV5-1 and TRBJ2-1, with D maybe TRBD2 (6 bases). V lost 0 bases to trimming and J lost 2 bases, with 12 bases between them. Germline V gives CDR1 SGHRS, CDR2 YFSETQ. CDR3 size: 16 residues. CDR3 sequence reads: CASSLVRTTTYNEQFF. The CDR3 nucleotides read TGCGCCAGCAGCTTGGTTAGGACTACTACCTACAATGAGCAGTTCTTC. Full variable domain (rest looked up from reference TRBV5-1 and TRBJ2-1): KAGVTQTPRYLIKTRGQQVTLSCSPISGHRSVSWYQQTPGQGLQFLFEYFSETQRNKGNFPGRFSGRQFSNSRSEMNVSTLELGDSALYLCASSLVRTTTYNEQFFGPGTRLTVL.